This is a list of T cell receptor beta chains from one sample in a study of T cells in Graves' hyperthyroidism and ophthalmopathy. A single record per CDR3 protein comes from TCRdb applying MiXCR to the multiplex PCR reads. The sample shows approximately 710,000 distinct CDR3 sequences, 17% of them seen only once. Material for sequencing was blood. The receptors were gathered from a man aged 45-65 years with Graves' hyperthyroidism. Both conserved end residues are part of each CDR3. The D gene is left open where the match is weak. Clone size appears in some rows only: once, few, many, or a class for an expanded clone.

D	V	size	J	CDR3	DNA
TRBD1	TRBV9	-	TRBJ2-1	CASSTRDRGNNEQFF	TGTGCCAGCAGCACCCGGGACAGGGGTAACAATGAGCAGTTCTTC
-	TRBV28	few	TRBJ1-3	CASSAPGQLLSGNTIYF	TGTGCCAGCAGTGCCCCGGGACAACTACTCTCTGGAAACACCATATATTTT
-	TRBV10-3	many	TRBJ2-7	CAISEGTSSYEQYF	TGTGCCATCAGTGAGGGGACAAGCTCCTACGAGCAGTACTTC
TRBD1	TRBV30	many	TRBJ2-7	CAWSTGVVEQYF	TGTGCCTGGAGTACAGGGGTTGTGGAGCAGTACTTC
-	TRBV30	many	TRBJ1-3	CAWSPDRGNTIYF	TGTGCCTGGAGTCCCGACAGGGGAAACACCATATATTTT
-	TRBV28	many	TRBJ1-4	CASSLQGGRTNEKLFF	TGTGCCAGCAGTTTACAGGGCGGACGCACTAATGAAAAACTGTTTTTT
-	TRBV28	-	TRBJ2-5	CASTKYGLLGETQYF	TGTGCCAGTACCAAATACGGGCTTTTAGGGGAGACCCAGTACTTC
TRBD1	TRBV7-9	many	TRBJ2-7	CASSFGQGLGTYEQYF	TGTGCCAGCAGCTTCGGACAGGGCTTAGGAACCTACGAGCAGTACTTC
TRBD1	TRBV29-1	few	TRBJ2-7	CSVRGTAYEQYF	TGCAGCGTTAGGGGGACAGCCTACGAGCAGTACTTC
-	TRBV12-3/TRBV12-4	few	TRBJ2-1	CASTPGRRYNEQFF	TGTGCCAGCACCCCGGGACGGCGATACAATGAGCAGTTCTTC
-	TRBV18	few	TRBJ2-1	CASSTQTGRNEQFF	TGTGCCAGCTCAACCCAGACAGGAAGGAATGAGCAGTTCTTC
TRBD2	TRBV6-2/TRBV6-3	many	TRBJ2-7	CASLIGGLAGGKFYEQYF	TGTGCCAGCCTCATAGGGGGGCTAGCGGGAGGAAAATTCTACGAGCAGTACTTC
-	TRBV27	many	TRBJ2-7	CASSFDASPSYEQYF	TGTGCCAGCAGTTTTGACGCTAGCCCAAGCTACGAGCAGTACTTC
-	TRBV4-2	few	TRBJ2-2	CASSQDALITGELFF	TGTGCCAGCAGCCAAGATGCATTGATTACCGGGGAGCTGTTTTTT
TRBD2	TRBV5-5	-	TRBJ2-3	CASSFRLAGEGDTQYF	TGTGCCAGCAGCTTCCGACTAGCGGGAGAGGGAGATACGCAGTATTTT
TRBD2	TRBV6-1	many	TRBJ2-1	CASTQRALAHYEQFF	TGTGCCAGCACTCAAAGGGCACTAGCGCACTATGAGCAGTTCTTC